This record looks at one TCR beta chain sequence and its context. What it recognizes is unknown. The sample belongs to a study of cytotoxic CD8 clonotypes in ibrutinib-treated CLL. Looking at the study overall: Response samples came after a median about 11 months of treatment, range 6 to 36.

Germline CDR1 MGHRA, CDR2 YSYEKL. The V end was cut by 2 bases, the J end by 0 bases, with 8 bases between. The length of the CDR3 is 15 residues. Findings and caveats of the study: Clonality increased with ibrutinib response but returned toward baseline at progression. Higher circulating CD8+ T-cell counts strongly accompanied higher baseline clonality, above age-matched healthy donors. Private clonotypes, not public ones, expanded at ibrutinib response.

Some clones are missing from TCRdb's copy, which holds only in-frame ones; the method was immunoSEQ multiplex PCR. Of 150,000 or so clones listed, 80% are singletons. V usage is TRBV4-1 and J usage is TRBJ1-3; D perhaps matches TRBD1 (6 bases). This receptor was obtained from a human donor with chronic lymphocytic leukemia. Sequencing was performed on PBMCs, taken after 36 months of ibrutinib treatment. The CDR3 DNA reads as TGCGCCAGCAGCCAAAGACAGGACTCTGGAAACACCATATATTTT. This translates into CASSQRQDSGNTIYF.